This note documents a single T cell receptor (beta chain) sequence. This clonotype has a count of ten or more. The antigen it recognizes is unknown. The sample holds no much larger clone one base away, and base qualities are not on file. The protocol used for the library was 5' RACE. The instrument was an Illumina HiSeq 2000. A universal primer binding site was introduced by template switching, and a unique molecular identifier was present in the final cDNA, enabling accurate counting of TCR cDNA molecules. First-strand cDNA for TCR alpha and beta chains was synthesized from specific primers in the conserved constant-segment region. To control for contamination, each cDNA library was double barcoded with a SMART-Mk sample barcode plus Illumina barcodes. TruSeq adapter sequences along with Illumina sample barcodes were introduced in two successive PCR steps. The TCR alpha and beta cDNA libraries were sequenced on the Illumina HiSeq platform using custom primers. As for the original processing: MiGEC was used to process raw reads and extract unique molecular identifiers, and MiXCR was used to find CDR3 positions. Recombination models were inferred per individual with the repgenHMM and IGoR tools using an EM algorithm. Shared clonotype analysis was performed with the tcR package in R, normalizing sharing by the product of cloneset sizes. To study raw recombination without the effects of thymic and clonal selection, out-of-frame nonproductive sequences were analyzed. TCRdb reprocessed the public reads (quality trimming at Q25 with fastp, clone calling with MiXCR) and kept in-frame beta chains. Merged by CDR3 protein, the rows form single entries marked with the most common genes and DNA. The V and J calls were not made by the authors but by TCRdb's processing. Within this sample are about 290,000 distinct CDR3 sequences, with less than 9.5% of them counted one time only. The ten largest clones take up approximately 6.5% of the sample.

The CDR3 contains 13 residues, cysteine and phenylalanine counted. Only the CDR3 region is kept as DNA, spanning 39 bases read in frame from base 1. Via the germline V gene, CDR1 is SQVTM and CDR2 ANQGSEA. V is shortened by 7 bases, J by 7 bases, and the region joining them spans 17 bases. All donors were healthy Caucasians. Three pairs of female monozygotic twins, all aged roughly 18 to 30 years, were included in the twin cohort. Positive isolation kits from Invitrogen were used to isolate CD4+ and CD8+ T cell populations. This sample is part of a study of identical twins (dated by TCRdb to 2016 to 2018). Concerning the study at large: TCR alpha and beta repertoires from monozygotic twins, unrelated adults of various ages and cord blood were deep-sequenced to test whether fetal clonotypes persist. To rule out contamination, replicate twin experiments were performed at different times with different library preparation protocols. General findings and caveats noted by the study authors: A weaker excess of twin sharing was found in beta out-of-frame sequences because the signal-to-noise ratio was lowered by fewer shared sequences. Abundant cord blood beta clonotypes carried fewer insertions; young adult naive repertoires showed a weaker similar trend, while memory repertoires showed none. Compared with coincidental sharing between unrelated individuals, out-of-frame TCR alpha sequences shared between twins showed an excess of sequences with low generation probability. Because the same donors could not be followed over many years, conclusions were based on cross-sectional statistical analysis. In monozygotic twins, out-of-frame TCR alpha sharing was systematically underestimated by recombination models, although the models agreed with sharing between unrelated individuals. Invariant T cells such as MAIT and iNKT could partly confound zero-insertion analyses, though diverse VJ usage argued against this for most clonotypes.

These data were also reused for a study on yellow fever vaccine responses in identical twins. The second study also describes: The authors reported that the T cell response to vaccination in identical twins appeared partly convergent and partly personalized. The study precisely tracked vaccine-responding T cell clones in identical twins.

This sequence uses TRBV29-1 and TRBJ2-4; the D region possibly corresponds to TRBD2 (5 bases align). The TCR was taken from a woman in her late teens or twenties in good health. Sequencing used CD8+ T cells sorted from blood. The DNA is TGCAGCGCCACCGGGTCCCCGGGGAACATTCAGTACTTC. This encodes CSATGSPGNIQYF.